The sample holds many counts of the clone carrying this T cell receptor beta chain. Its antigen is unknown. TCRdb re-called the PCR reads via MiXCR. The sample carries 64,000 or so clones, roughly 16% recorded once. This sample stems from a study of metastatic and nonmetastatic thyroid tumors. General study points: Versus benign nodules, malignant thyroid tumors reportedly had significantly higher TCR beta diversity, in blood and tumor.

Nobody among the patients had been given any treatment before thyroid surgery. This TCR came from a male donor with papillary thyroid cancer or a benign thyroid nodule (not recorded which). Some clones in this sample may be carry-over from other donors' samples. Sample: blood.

This CDR3 reads CASSPREDPSYEQYF. The CDR3 region has the DNA TGTGCCAGCAGCCCCAGGGAGGACCCCTCCTACGAGCAGTACTTC. The J gene is TRBJ2-7, the V gene TRBV12-3 or TRBV12-4, with D perhaps TRBD2 (6 bases). The V gene lost 6 bases and the J gene lost 0 bases, with 15 bases spanning the gap. CDR3 length equals 15 residues.